The entry that follows covers one TCR beta chain sequence. The record originates from a study of blood T cell repertoires in COVID-19. Study background: T cells, B-cell-depleted T cells, or PBMCs provided the cDNA or gDNA that served as material.

TCRdb's table, derived via immunoSEQ multiplex PCR, lists solely in-frame clones and lacks some. The sample lists roughly 180,000 clones; roughly 80% were seen once. CDR1 and CDR2 (germline): LNHNV, YYDKDF (reference sequence). Trimming took off 0 bases at V and 9 bases at J, with 6 bases between the two ends. The CDR3 is 12 amino acids. J is TRBJ1-5 and V is TRBV15, with D possibly matching TRBD1 (6 bases). The sample consisted of peripheral blood. The TCR was taken from a young woman with acute or convalescent COVID-19. The CDR3 protein is CATSRDRGPQHF. DNA for the CDR3: TGTGCCACCAGCAGAGACAGGGGGCCCCAGCATTTT.